This TCR beta chain is drawn from a study of T cell changes during pregnancy in multiple sclerosis. CDR3 length equals 13 residues. CDR1 MNHEY and CDR2 SMNVEV come from the germline V gene (reference sequence). Trimming removed 2 bases from V and 5 bases from J, with 7 bases in between. Repertoires were generated with immunoSEQ multiplex PCR, while TCRdb's copy carries only in-frame clones and drops some. The sample contains about 53,000 clones, about 93% of which appear only once. This material consisted of CD4+ T cells from peripheral blood mononuclear cells, taken in the third trimester of pregnancy. The chain carries TRBV27 and TRBJ2-1, with D unresolved. This TCR came from a female donor with multiple sclerosis, enrolled in a pregnancy study. This chain's CDR3 is CASSLGQDNEQFF. The CDR3 nucleotides read TGTGCCAGCAGTTTAGGCCAAGACAATGAGCAGTTCTTC.